This record concerns one T cell receptor (beta chain) sequence. Donors were healthy HIV-negative adults without recent acute infections or vaccinations. Only Caucasian adults living in Nashville, Tennessee made up the donor group. Germline V gene lookup returns CDR1 LNHDA and CDR2 SQIVND (reference sequence). This CDR3 spans 16 amino acids. V was trimmed by 1 base and J by 4 bases, leaving 16 bases between them. The test was conducted at deep level. Bulk PBMC genomic DNA spanned ten immunoSEQ deep plates. Produced via immunoSEQ multiplex PCR; TCRdb's table is partial and in-frame only. Among about 460,000 clones, around 77% were seen once, and the ten largest hold 12%. This entry belongs to a study of shared clonotypes between healthy human individuals.

V gene TRBV19 combines with J gene TRBJ1-1, with D perhaps TRBD1 (6 bases). This TCR was recovered from a woman aged 40 to 55 in good health. Some clones in this sample may be carry-over from other donors' samples. Sample: PBMCs. CDR3 region: CASSIGGRGVATEAFF. For the CDR3, the DNA is TGTGCCAGTAGTATAGGAGGCAGGGGCGTCGCCACTGAAGCTTTCTTT.